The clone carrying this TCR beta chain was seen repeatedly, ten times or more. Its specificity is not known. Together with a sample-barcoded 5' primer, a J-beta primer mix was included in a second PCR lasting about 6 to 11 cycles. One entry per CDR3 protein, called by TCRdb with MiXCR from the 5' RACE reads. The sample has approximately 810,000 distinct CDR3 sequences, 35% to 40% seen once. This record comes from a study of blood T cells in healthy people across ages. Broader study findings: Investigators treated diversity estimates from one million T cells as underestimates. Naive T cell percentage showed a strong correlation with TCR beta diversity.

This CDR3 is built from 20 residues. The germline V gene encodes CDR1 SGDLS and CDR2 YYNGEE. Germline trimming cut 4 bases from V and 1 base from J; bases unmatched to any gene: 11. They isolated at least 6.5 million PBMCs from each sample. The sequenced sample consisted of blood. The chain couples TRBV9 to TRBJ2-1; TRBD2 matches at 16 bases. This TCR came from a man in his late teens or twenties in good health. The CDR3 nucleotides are TGTGCCAGCAGCACCGACCCGGGACTAGCGGGGGGGGCATCCTACAATGAGCAGTTCTTC. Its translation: CASSTDPGLAGGASYNEQFF.